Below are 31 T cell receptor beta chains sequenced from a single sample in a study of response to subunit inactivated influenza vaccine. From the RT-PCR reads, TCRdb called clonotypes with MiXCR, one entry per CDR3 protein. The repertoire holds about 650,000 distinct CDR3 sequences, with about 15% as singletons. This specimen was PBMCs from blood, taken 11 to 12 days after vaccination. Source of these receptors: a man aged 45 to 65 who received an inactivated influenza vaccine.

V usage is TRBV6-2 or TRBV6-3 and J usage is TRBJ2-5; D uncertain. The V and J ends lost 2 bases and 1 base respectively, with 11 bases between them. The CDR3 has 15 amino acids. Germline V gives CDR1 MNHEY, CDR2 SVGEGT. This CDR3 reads CASSYPRQTQETQYF. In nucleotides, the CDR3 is TGTGCCAGCAGTTACCCACGGCAGACCCAAGAGACCCAGTACTTC.

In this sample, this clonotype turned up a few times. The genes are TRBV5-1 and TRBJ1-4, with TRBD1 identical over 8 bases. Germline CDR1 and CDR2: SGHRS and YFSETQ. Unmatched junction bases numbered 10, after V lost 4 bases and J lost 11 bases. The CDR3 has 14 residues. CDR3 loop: CASSPQGARGKLFF. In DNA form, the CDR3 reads TGCGCCAGCAGCCCGCAGGGGGCAAGGGGGAAACTGTTTTTT.

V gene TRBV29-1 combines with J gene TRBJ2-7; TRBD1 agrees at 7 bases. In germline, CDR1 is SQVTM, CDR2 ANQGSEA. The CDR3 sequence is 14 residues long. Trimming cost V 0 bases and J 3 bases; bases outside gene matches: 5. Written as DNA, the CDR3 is TGCAGCGTTGAAGATGCGACAGGGCGCTACGAGCAGTACTTC. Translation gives CSVEDATGRYEQYF.

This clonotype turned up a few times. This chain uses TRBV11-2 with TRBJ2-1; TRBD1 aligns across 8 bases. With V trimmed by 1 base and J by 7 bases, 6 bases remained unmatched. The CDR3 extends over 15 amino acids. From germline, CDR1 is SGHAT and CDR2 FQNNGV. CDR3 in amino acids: CASSLVQGVWNEQFF. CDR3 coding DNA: TGTGCCAGCAGCTTAGTACAGGGGGTATGGAATGAGCAGTTCTTC.

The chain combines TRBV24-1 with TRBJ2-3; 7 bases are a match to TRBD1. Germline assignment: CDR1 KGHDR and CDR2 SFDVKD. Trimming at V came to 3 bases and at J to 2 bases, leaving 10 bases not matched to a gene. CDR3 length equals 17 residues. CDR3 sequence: CATSDPHGTDTTDTQYF. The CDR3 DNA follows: TGTGCCACCAGTGATCCCCACGGGACAGACACCACAGATACGCAGTATTTT.

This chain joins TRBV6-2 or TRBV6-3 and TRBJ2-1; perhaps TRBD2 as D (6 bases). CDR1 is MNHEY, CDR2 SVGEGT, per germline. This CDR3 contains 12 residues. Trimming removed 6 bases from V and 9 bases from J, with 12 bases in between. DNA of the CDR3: TGTGCCAGCAGCCGAACTAGCTCTGAGCAGTTCTTC. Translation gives CASSRTSSEQFF.

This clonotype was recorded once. CDR3 sequence (DNA): TGCAGTGCTGTTGGGCAGAGCTACACTGAAGCTTTCTTT. It translates to CSAVGQSYTEAFF. This rearrangement joins TRBV20-1 to TRBJ1-1; D gene ambiguous. Germline V gene sequence: CDR1 DFQATT, CDR2 SNEGSKA (reference sequence). V was pared by 5 bases and J by 3 bases, with 13 bases between. The length of the CDR3 is 13 residues.

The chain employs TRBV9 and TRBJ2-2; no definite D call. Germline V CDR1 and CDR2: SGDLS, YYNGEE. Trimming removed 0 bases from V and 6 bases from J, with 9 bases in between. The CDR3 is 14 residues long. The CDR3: CASSVEAAAGELFF. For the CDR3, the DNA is TGTGCCAGCAGCGTAGAGGCCGCCGCCGGGGAGCTGTTTTTT.

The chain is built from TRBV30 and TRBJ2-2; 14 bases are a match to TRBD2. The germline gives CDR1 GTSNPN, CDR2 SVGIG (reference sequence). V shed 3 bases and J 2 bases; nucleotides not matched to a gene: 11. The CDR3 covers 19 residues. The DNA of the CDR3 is TGTGCCTGGAGCCCCTACCTGGGACTAGCGGGGGATAACACCGGGGAGCTGTTTTTT. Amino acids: CAWSPYLGLAGDNTGELFF.

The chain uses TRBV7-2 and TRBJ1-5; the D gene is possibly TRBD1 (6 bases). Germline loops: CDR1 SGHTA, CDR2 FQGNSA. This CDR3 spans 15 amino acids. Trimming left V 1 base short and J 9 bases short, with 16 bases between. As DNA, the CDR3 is TGTGCCAGCAGCTTAGGTGGAGACTGCAGGGGGCCCCAGCATTTT. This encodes CASSLGGDCRGPQHF.

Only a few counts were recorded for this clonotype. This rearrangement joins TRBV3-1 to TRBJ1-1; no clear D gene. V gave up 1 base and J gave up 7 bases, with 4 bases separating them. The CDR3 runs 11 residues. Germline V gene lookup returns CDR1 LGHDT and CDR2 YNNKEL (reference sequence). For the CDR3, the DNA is TGTGCCAGCAGCCAAGGGGTTGAAGCTTTCTTT. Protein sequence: CASSQGVEAFF.

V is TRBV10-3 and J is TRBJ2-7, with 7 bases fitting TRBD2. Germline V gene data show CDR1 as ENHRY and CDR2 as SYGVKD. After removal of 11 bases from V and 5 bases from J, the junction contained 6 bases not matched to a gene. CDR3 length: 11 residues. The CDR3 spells CAASGNHEQYF. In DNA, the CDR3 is TGTGCCGCCAGCGGGAACCACGAGCAGTACTTC.

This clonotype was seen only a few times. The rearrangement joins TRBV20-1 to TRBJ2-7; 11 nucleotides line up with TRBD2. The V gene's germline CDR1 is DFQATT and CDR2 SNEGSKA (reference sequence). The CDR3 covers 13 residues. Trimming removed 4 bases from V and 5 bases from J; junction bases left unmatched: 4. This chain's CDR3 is CSAKGTSGHEQYF. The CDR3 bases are TGCAGTGCTAAAGGGACTAGCGGCCACGAGCAGTACTTC.

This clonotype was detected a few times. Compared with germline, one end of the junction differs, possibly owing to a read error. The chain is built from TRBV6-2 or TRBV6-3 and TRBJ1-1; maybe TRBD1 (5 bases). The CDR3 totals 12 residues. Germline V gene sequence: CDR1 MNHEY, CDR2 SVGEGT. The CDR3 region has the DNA TGTGCCAGCAGTTCCTTTCGTTCCGGGACCCTCTTT. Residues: CASSSFRSGTLF.

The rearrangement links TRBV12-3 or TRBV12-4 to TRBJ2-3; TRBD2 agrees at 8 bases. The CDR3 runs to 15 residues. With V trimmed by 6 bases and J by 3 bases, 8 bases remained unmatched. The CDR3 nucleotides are TGTGCCAGCAGGCCTGGCGGGGGGCGGACAGATACGCAGTATTTT. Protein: CASRPGGGRTDTQYF.

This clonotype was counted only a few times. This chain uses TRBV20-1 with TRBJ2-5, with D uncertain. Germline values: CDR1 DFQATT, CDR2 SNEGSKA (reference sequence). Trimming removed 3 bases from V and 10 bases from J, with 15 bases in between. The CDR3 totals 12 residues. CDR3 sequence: CSARKPPSDQYF. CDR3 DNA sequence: TGCAGTGCTAGGAAACCTCCCAGCGACCAGTACTTC.

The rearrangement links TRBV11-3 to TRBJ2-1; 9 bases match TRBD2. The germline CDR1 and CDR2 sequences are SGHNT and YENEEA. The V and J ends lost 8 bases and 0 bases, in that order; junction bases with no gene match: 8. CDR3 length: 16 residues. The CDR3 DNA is TGTGCCAGCTCGCTAGCGGGAACGAGCTCCTACAATGAGCAGTTCTTC. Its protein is CASSLAGTSSYNEQFF.

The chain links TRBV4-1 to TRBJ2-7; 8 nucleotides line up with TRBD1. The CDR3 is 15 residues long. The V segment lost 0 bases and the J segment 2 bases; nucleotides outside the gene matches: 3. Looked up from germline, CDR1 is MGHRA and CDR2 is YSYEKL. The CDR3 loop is CASSQEQGGTYEQYF. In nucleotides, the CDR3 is TGCGCCAGCAGCCAAGAACAGGGGGGAACCTACGAGCAGTACTTC.

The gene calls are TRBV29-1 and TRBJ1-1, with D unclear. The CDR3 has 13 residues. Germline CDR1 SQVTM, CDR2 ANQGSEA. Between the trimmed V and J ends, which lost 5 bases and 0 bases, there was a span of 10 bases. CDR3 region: CSVHKRMNTEAFF. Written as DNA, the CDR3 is TGCAGCGTTCATAAGCGTATGAACACTGAAGCTTTCTTT.

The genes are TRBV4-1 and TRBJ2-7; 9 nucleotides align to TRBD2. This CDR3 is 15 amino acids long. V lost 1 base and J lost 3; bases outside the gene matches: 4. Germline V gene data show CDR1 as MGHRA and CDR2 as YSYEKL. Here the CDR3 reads CASSQVNSGGYEQYF. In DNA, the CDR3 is TGCGCCAGCAGCCAAGTTAATAGCGGGGGCTACGAGCAGTACTTC.

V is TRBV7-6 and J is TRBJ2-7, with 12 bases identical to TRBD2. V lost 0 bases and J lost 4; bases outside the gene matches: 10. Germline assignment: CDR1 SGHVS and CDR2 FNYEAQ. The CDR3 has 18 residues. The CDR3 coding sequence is TGTGCCAGCAGCTTAGCAGGTGGACTAGCGGGATTTGGATACGAGCAGTACTTC. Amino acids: CASSLAGGLAGFGYEQYF.

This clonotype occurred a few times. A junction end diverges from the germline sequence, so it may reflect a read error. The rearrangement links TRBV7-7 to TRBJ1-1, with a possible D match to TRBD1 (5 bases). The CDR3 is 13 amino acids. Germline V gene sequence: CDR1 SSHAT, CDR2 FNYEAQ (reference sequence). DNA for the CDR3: TGTGCTAGCAGGGAAGGGCCGGACACTGAAGCTTTCTTT. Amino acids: CASREGPDTEAFF.

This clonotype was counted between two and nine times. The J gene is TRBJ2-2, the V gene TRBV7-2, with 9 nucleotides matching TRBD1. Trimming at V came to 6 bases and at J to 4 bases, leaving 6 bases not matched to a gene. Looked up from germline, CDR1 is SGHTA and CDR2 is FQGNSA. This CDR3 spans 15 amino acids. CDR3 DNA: TGTGCCAGCAGTCGGACAGGGGAGCGCACCGGGGAGCTGTTTTTT. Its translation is CASSRTGERTGELFF.

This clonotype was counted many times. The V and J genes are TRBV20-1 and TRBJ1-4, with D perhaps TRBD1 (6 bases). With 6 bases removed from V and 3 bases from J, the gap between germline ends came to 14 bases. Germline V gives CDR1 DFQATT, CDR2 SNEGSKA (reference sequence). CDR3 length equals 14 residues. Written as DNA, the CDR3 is TGCAGTGCGAGCCAGGGGATCCCTAATGAAAAACTGTTTTTT. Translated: CSASQGIPNEKLFF.

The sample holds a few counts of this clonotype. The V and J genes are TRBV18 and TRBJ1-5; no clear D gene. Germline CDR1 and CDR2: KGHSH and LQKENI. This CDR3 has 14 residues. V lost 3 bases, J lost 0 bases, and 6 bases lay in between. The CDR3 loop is CASSPSSSNQPQHF. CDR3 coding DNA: TGTGCCAGCTCACCCTCAAGTAGCAATCAGCCCCAGCATTTT.

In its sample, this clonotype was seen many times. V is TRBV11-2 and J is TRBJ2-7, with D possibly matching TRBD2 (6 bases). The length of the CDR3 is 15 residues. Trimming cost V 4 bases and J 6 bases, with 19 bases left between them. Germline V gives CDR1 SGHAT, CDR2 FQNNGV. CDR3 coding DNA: TGTGCCAGCAGCTCAATCCGGGGGACGTATTCCGAGCAGTACTTC. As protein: CASSSIRGTYSEQYF. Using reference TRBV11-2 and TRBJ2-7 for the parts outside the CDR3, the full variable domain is EAGVAQSPRYKIIEKRQSVAFWCNPISGHATLYWYQQILGQGPKLLIQFQNNGVVDDSQLPKDRFSAERLKGVDSTLKIQPAKLEDSAVYLCASSSIRGTYSEQYFGPGTRLTVT.

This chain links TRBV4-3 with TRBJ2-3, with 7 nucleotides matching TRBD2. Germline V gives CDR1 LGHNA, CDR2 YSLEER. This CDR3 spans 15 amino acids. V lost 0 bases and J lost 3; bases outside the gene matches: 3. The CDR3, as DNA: TGCGCCAGCAGCCAAGAGGGGAGGGCTACAGATACGCAGTATTTT. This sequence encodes CASSQEGRATDTQYF.

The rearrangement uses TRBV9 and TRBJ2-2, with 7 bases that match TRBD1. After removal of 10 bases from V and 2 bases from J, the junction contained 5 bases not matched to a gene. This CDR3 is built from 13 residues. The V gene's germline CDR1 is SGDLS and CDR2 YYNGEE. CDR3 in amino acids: CASDRANTGELFF. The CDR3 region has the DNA TGTGCCTCCGACAGGGCTAACACCGGGGAGCTGTTTTTT.

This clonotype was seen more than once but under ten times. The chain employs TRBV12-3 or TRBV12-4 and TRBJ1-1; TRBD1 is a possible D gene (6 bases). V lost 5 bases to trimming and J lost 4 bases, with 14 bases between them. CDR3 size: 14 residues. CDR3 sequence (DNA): TGTGCCAGCAGTCCCATCCAGGGGACCACTGAAGCTTTCTTT. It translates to CASSPIQGTTEAFF.

CDR3 bases: TGTGCCAGCAGCAAAGTCCGTCGGCGGGGAGCTTTCTTT. As protein: CASSKVRRRGAFF. The gene calls are TRBV21-1 and TRBJ1-1. TRBV21-1 constitutes a pseudogene. The CDR3 consists of 13 residues.

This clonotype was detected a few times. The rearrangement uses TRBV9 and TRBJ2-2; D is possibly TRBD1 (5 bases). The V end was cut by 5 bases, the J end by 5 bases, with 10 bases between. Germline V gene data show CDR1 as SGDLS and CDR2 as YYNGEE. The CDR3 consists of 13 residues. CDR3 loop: CASRQQETGELFF. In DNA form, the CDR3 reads TGTGCCAGCAGACAACAGGAGACCGGGGAGCTGTTTTTT.